This T cell receptor (beta chain) comes out of a study of blood T cell repertoires in COVID-19. This CDR3 has 14 residues. The germline V gene has CDR1 SNHLY and CDR2 FYNNEI. With V trimmed by 5 bases and J by 4 bases, 3 bases remained unmatched. Profiling relied on immunoSEQ multiplex PCR, and the TCRdb table lists in-frame clones only, not all of them. Among roughly 250,000 clones, approximately 86% were seen once, and the ten largest hold around 1%. This TCR was sampled from a human donor with COVID-19, enrolled during active disease. The donor label of this sample is uncertain. Sequencing input: peripheral blood. The gene calls are TRBV2 and TRBJ1-5; TRBD1 matches at 9 bases. Here the CDR3 DNA reads TGTGCCAGCAGTCCAGGACAGGGGAATCAGCCCCAGCATTTT. Amino acid sequence: CASSPGQGNQPQHF.